Listed here are 7 T cell receptor beta chains from one sample, sequenced in a study of blood T cell repertoires in COVID-19. Assay used: immunoSEQ multiplex PCR; TCRdb lists only in-frame clones, some missing. The table shows around 300,000 clones, with over 75% occurring only once. The sequenced sample consisted of peripheral blood. These receptor sequences come from a woman in her 70s with acute or convalescent COVID-19.

This rearrangement joins TRBV6-1 to TRBJ1-6; D remains ambiguous. The V end lost 3 bases, the J end lost 0 bases, and 9 bases lay between the germline ends. The CDR3 loop spans 16 amino acids. Germline V gene lookup returns CDR1 MNHNS and CDR2 SASEGT. The CDR3 nucleotides are TGTGCCAGCAGTGAGATCGGGAGCTCCTATAATTCACCCCTCCACTTT. The encoded protein is CASSEIGSSYNSPLHF.

The chain recombines TRBV19 with TRBJ2-5; 7 bases align to TRBD2. From germline, CDR1 is LNHDA and CDR2 SQIVND (reference sequence). The CDR3 covers 14 residues. V was clipped by 1 base and J by 2 bases; unmatched bases: 1. DNA of the CDR3: TGTGCCAGTAGTATAGCGGGGGGACAAGAGACCCAGTACTTC. Protein: CASSIAGGQETQYF.

The rearrangement links TRBV4-1 to TRBJ2-7; a possible D gene is TRBD2 (6 bases). The CDR3 length is 16 residues. Germline values: CDR1 MGHRA, CDR2 YSYEKL. Trimming removed 1 base at V and 1 base at J, with 14 bases between. The CDR3 loop is CASSQAGGAWSYEQYF. As DNA, the CDR3 is TGCGCCAGCAGCCAAGCCGGGGGAGCTTGGTCCTACGAGCAGTACTTC.

V usage is TRBV7-8 and J usage is TRBJ1-5, with D unresolved. Trimming left V 2 bases short and J 4 bases short, with 6 bases between. CDR3 length: 13 amino acids. Germline V gene sequence: CDR1 SGHVS, CDR2 FQNEAQ. The CDR3 reads CASSLTQNQPQHF. CDR3 in DNA: TGTGCCAGCAGCTTAACACAAAATCAGCCCCAGCATTTT.

V is TRBV5-6 and J is TRBJ2-5, with a weak D call TRBD1 (5 bases). This CDR3 is 13 amino acids long. Per germline, CDR1 SGHDT and CDR2 YYEEEE. Deletions cut 5 bases from V and 6 bases from J, with 14 bases between. The CDR3 sequence: CASSGGRVQTQYF. CDR3 DNA sequence: TGTGCCAGCAGTGGTGGCAGGGTTCAGACCCAGTACTTC.

The chain combines TRBV30 with TRBJ2-1, with TRBD1 as a possible D gene (5 bases). V shed 1 base and J shed 5 bases, with 15 bases lying between them. The CDR3 is 15 residues long. CDR1 GTSNPN and CDR2 SVGIG come from the germline V gene (reference sequence). CDR3 amino acids: CAWSAPQGPNNEQFF. DNA for the CDR3: TGTGCCTGGAGTGCACCCCAGGGTCCTAACAATGAGCAGTTCTTC. The whole variable domain, remainder taken from reference TRBV30 and TRBJ2-1, is SQTIHQWPATLVQPVGSPLSLECTVEGTSNPNLYWYRQAAGRGLQLLFYSVGIGQISSEVPQNLSASRPQDRQFILSSKKLLLSDSGFYLCAWSAPQGPNNEQFFGPGTRLTVL.

V gene TRBV5-1 combines with J gene TRBJ1-1; TRBD1 is a possible D gene (5 bases). The CDR3 extends over 18 amino acids. V gave up 7 bases and J gave up 0 bases, with 25 bases separating them. CDR1 is SGHRS and CDR2 is YFSETQ in the germline V gene. The CDR3 coding sequence is TGCGCCAGCCGTACCTCGCAGGGTACTATTTTCTTGAACACTGAAGCTTTCTTT. It is translated as CASRTSQGTIFLNTEAFF. Full variable domain (missing parts from reference TRBV5-1 and TRBJ1-1): KAGVTQTPRYLIKTRGQQVTLSCSPISGHRSVSWYQQTPGQGLQFLFEYFSETQRNKGNFPGRFSGRQFSNSRSEMNVSTLELGDSALYLCASRTSQGTIFLNTEAFFGQGTRLTVV.